The clone carrying this T cell receptor beta chain was seen a handful of times. Its antigen is unidentified. This sample is part of a study of OX40 agonist ivuxolimab in advanced cancers. As for the study in general: Three patients got partial responses; one had hepatocellular carcinoma and two had cutaneous melanoma.

The CDR3 extends over 14 amino acids. Trimming shortened V by 1 base and J by 0 bases, and 6 bases separated the two germline ends. Germline CDR1 SEHNR, CDR2 FQNEAQ (reference sequence). Study-level findings and limits: In the 0.1-3.0 mg/kg groups, partial responders showed among the lowest expansion.

Measured with immunoSEQ multiplex PCR; TCRdb has only the in-frame clones, and not every one. In the table there are approximately 100,000 clones, around 90% of which are singletons. This receptor was obtained from an adult with an advanced solid tumor such as melanoma, head and neck, liver or kidney cancer. The material was CD4+ or CD8+ T cells sorted from blood, obtained in a trial of the OX40 agonist ivuxolimab. The chain recombines TRBV7-9 with TRBJ2-5, with D tentatively TRBD1 or TRBD2 (5 bases each). The DNA of the CDR3 is TGTGCCAGCAGCTTAGGGGGGTACCAAGAGACCCAGTACTTC. As protein: CASSLGGYQETQYF.